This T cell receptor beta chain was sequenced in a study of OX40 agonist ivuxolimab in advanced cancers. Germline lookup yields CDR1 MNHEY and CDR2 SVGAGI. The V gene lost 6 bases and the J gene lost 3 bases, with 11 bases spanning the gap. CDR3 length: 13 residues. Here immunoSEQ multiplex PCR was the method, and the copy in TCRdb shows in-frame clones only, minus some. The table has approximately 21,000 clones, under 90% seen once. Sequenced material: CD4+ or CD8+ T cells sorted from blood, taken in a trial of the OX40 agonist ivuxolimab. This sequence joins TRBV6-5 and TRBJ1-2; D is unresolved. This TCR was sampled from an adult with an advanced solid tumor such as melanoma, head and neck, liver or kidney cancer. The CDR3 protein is CASRPTNHYGYTF. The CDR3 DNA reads TGTGCCAGCAGACCAACGAATCACTATGGCTACACCTTC.